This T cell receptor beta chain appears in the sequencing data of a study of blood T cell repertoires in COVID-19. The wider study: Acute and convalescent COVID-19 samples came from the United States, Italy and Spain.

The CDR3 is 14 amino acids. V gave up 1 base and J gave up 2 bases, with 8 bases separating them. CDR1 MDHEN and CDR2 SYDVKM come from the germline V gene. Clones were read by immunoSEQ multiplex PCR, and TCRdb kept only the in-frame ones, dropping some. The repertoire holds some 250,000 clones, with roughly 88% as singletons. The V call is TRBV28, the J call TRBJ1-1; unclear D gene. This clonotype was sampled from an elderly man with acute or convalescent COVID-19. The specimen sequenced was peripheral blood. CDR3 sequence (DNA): TGTGCCAGCAGTTTATTACAGAGCAACACTGAAGCTTTCTTT. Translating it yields CASSLLQSNTEAFF. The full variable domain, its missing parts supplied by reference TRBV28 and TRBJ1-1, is DVKVTQSSRYLVKRTGEKVFLECVQDMDHENMFWYRQDPGLGLRLIYFSYDVKMKEKGDIPEGYSVSREKKERFSLILESASTNQTSMYLCASSLLQSNTEAFFGQGTRLTVV.